This is a list of T cell receptor beta chains from one sample in a study of monozygotic twins with cystic fibrosis. The data were produced by immunoSEQ multiplex PCR, yet TCRdb's version contains in-frame clones alone and is incomplete. The sample records roughly 10,000 clones, about 96% being singletons. Material for sequencing was blood. The receptors come from a boy between 10 and 17 years old with cystic fibrosis. CDR3s include the opening cysteine and the closing phenylalanine or tryptophan. A D gene is named only where the DNA matches it firmly. The size field is filled for only some rows; it gives once, few, many or a size class.

V gene	J gene	clone size	D gene	CDR3 DNA	CDR3 protein
TRBV13	TRBJ2-7	.	TRBD2	TGTGCCAGCGGCGCTAGCGGGGGGTCGAGCTCCTACGAGCAGTACTTC	CASGASGGSSSYEQYF
TRBV6-4	TRBJ2-1	once	.	TGTGCCAGCAGTGAAACAGGGTATGAGCAGTTCTTC	CASSETGYEQFF
TRBV2	TRBJ2-7	few	.	TGTGCCAGCAGTGTTGGGCGGTTAAGCTCCTACGAGCAGTACTTC	CASSVGRLSSYEQYF
TRBV27	TRBJ1-5	once	TRBD1	TGTGCCAGCAGTTTATTTGGACAGGGGGCTCTCGGTCAGCCCCAGCATTTT	CASSLFGQGALGQPQHF
TRBV28	TRBJ1-5	.	.	TGTGCCAGCAGTTTACCCAACCCCGGCAATCAGCCCCAGCATTTT	CASSLPNPGNQPQHF
TRBV6-5	TRBJ1-5	.	.	TGTGCCAGCAGTCGGGCAGACCCGATGGTACAGCCCCAGCATTTT	CASSRADPMVQPQHF
TRBV19	TRBJ1-5	.	.	TGTGCCAGTAGTATAGAAGGACGGGACAATCAGCCCCAGCATTTT	CASSIEGRDNQPQHF
TRBV7-5	TRBJ2-7	.	.	TGTGCCAGAAGCTTCACCGGGACTGCGCCCGAGCAGTACTTC	CARSFTGTAPEQYF
TRBV5-1	TRBJ1-1	.	.	TGCGCCAGCAAAACCGCACCCAACACTGAAGCTTTCTTT	CASKTAPNTEAFF
TRBV28	TRBJ2-1	.	TRBD1	TGTGCCAGCAGCAAAGGCGTGGGACAGACCTACAATGAGCAGTTCTTC	CASSKGVGQTYNEQFF
TRBV10-3	TRBJ2-1	.	.	TGTGCCATCAGTGGGGAGACAACTACTTACAATGAGCAGTTCTTC	CAISGETTTYNEQFF
TRBV5-4	TRBJ2-5	.	.	TGTGCCAGCAGCTTGGTATATTTTGCGGGTCGCCAAGAGACCCAGTACTTC	CASSLVYFAGRQETQYF
TRBV11-3	TRBJ2-2	.	TRBD2	TGTGCCAGCCGAGCAACTAGCGTAGAGAACACCGGGGAGCTGTTTTTT	CASRATSVENTGELFF
TRBV30	TRBJ1-3	.	.	TGTGCCTGGAGGGGTTCTGGAAACACCATATATTTT	CAWRGSGNTIYF
TRBV5-1	TRBJ2-5	.	.	TGCGCCAGCAGCCGTGGTATTCAAGAGACCCAGTACTTC	CASSRGIQETQYF
TRBV4-2	TRBJ2-3	.	TRBD2	TGTGCCAGCAGCCAAGTTTCAGCGGGAGGTACAGATACGCAGTATTTT	CASSQVSAGGTDTQYF
TRBV19	TRBJ2-7	.	.	TGTGCCAGTAGTTCACAGGGAGAAGCCTACGAGCAGTACTTC	CASSSQGEAYEQYF
TRBV2	TRBJ1-2	.	.	TGTGCCAGCAGTGATAGGACACAAGGGGGGCATAACTATGGCTACACCTTC	CASSDRTQGGHNYGYTF
TRBV29-1	TRBJ2-2	once	TRBD1	TGCAGCGTTGAAAAGTCGTCTCAGGGGGCGTTCACCGGGGAGCTGTTTTTT	CSVEKSSQGAFTGELFF
TRBV6-6	TRBJ2-7	once	TRBD2	TGTGCCAGCAGTGCGGGGGAGTACGAGCAGTACTTC	CASSAGEYEQYF
TRBV5-6	TRBJ2-2	.	.	TGTGCCAGCAGCTCTCCTGAGAGTAGCACCGGGGAGCTGTTTTTT	CASSSPESSTGELFF
TRBV10-3	TRBJ1-5	.	.	TGTGCCATCAGTGCGGGTTATAGCAATCAGCCCCAGCATTTT	CAISAGYSNQPQHF
TRBV30	TRBJ1-5	.	TRBD1	TGTGCCTGGAGTGGACAGGGGGGGGCCGGTCAGCCCCAGCATTTT	CAWSGQGGAGQPQHF
TRBV28	TRBJ1-2	.	.	TGTGCCAGCAGTTACAAGGATGGCTACACCTTC	CASSYKDGYTF
TRBV20-1	TRBJ2-7	.	.	TGCAGTGCTAGGAGTGGAACCGAGCAGTACTTC	CSARSGTEQYF
TRBV29-1	TRBJ2-5	.	.	TGCAGCGGGGGGGACAGACAAGAGACCCAGTACTTC	CSGGDRQETQYF
TRBV19	TRBJ1-5	.	TRBD1	TGTGCCAGTAGTGATTCTACCTGGGACAGGTATAGCAATCAGCCCCAGCATTTT	CASSDSTWDRYSNQPQHF
TRBV30	TRBJ1-5	.	TRBD1	TGTGCCTGGAGGACAGTGGACAGGGACGAGGATCAGCCCCAGCATTTT	CAWRTVDRDEDQPQHF
TRBV6-6	TRBJ1-3	.	TRBD1	TGTGCCAGCAGTTCGACAGGGATTCAGGACACCATATATTTT	CASSSTGIQDTIYF
TRBV18	TRBJ1-5	.	TRBD1	TGTGCCAGCTCACCACAGGGACAGGGGTATCAGCCCCAGCATTTT	CASSPQGQGYQPQHF
TRBV7-3	TRBJ2-3	.	.	TGTGCCAGCAGCTTAGTCAGTAGAGATACGCAGTATTTT	CASSLVSRDTQYF
TRBV7-9	TRBJ1-5	.	.	TGTGCCAGCACGGACAATAGCAATCAGCCCCAGCATTTT	CASTDNSNQPQHF
TRBV28	TRBJ1-1	.	.	TGTGCCACCCGCGGGACACAGAACACTGAAGCTTTCTTT	CATRGTQNTEAFF
TRBV6-5	TRBJ2-7	.	TRBD1	TGTGCCAGCAGTAATTGGGACAGGGATTACGAGCAGTACTTC	CASSNWDRDYEQYF
TRBV7-9	TRBJ2-2	.	TRBD1	TGTGCCAGCAGCCTGACAGGGGGCTTCTCCGGGGAGCTGTTTTTT	CASSLTGGFSGELFF
TRBV10-3	TRBJ2-7	.	.	TGTGCCATCAGTGAGTCGACGGAGGGGGGGGAGCAGTACTTC	CAISESTEGGEQYF
TRBV18	TRBJ2-7	.	.	TGTGCCAGCTCACCACCGGGCGGATCCCTACACGAGCAGTACTTC	CASSPPGGSLHEQYF
TRBV7-3	TRBJ2-7	.	TRBD2	TGTGCCAGCAGCCCAAGAGCGGGAGGGAAGGCCTACGAGCAGTACTTC	CASSPRAGGKAYEQYF
TRBV6-4	TRBJ2-7	.	.	TGTGCCACCGTGTATCCCCCAGTTGGGAAGGCATTTCCGAACTACGAGCAGTACTTC	CATVYPPVGKAFPNYEQYF
TRBV4-3	TRBJ2-1	.	TRBD2	TGCGCCAGCAGCCATTTAGCTAGCGGTCAAGACAATGAGCAGTTCTTC	CASSHLASGQDNEQFF
TRBV27	TRBJ1-1	.	.	TGTGCCAGCAGTTTATTGGGGGGAAACACTGAAGCTTTCTTT	CASSLLGGNTEAFF
TRBV13	TRBJ2-7	once	.	TGTGCCAGCAGCTTAGAGGACCGGTCCTACGAGCAGTACTTC	CASSLEDRSYEQYF
TRBV15	TRBJ1-1	.	.	TGTGCCACCAGCAGAGTGCAGGGGAGAGATACTGAAGCTTTCTTT	CATSRVQGRDTEAFF
TRBV30	TRBJ2-1	.	TRBD2	TGTGCCTGGAGTACGGGACTAAATTACAATGAGCAGTTCTTC	CAWSTGLNYNEQFF
TRBV14	TRBJ1-2	.	.	TGTGCCAGCAGCCAAGGCAGATACTATGGCTACACCTTC	CASSQGRYYGYTF
TRBV7-9	TRBJ2-1	.	.	TGTGCCAGCAGCTTACCCCCTGTTGGGGGAGGTTCCTACAATGAGCAGTTCTTC	CASSLPPVGGGSYNEQFF
TRBV10-3	TRBJ1-2	.	.	TGTGCCATCAGTGATCGGCGGCCCCTGGAACGTGAGGATGGCTACACCTTC	CAISDRRPLEREDGYTF
TRBV5-4	TRBJ2-5	.	.	TGTGCCAGCAGCTACTCGGGGTCCCTACAAGAGACCCAGTACTTC	CASSYSGSLQETQYF
TRBV6-5	TRBJ1-4	.	.	TGTGCCAGCAGCCCATCCTCGGAAAAACTGTTTTTT	CASSPSSEKLFF
TRBV7-2	TRBJ2-5	.	TRBD2	TGTGCCAGCAGCGCACGTAACAAGCGGGAGGGAGAGACCCAGTACTTC	CASSARNKREGETQYF
TRBV5-1	TRBJ2-2	.	TRBD1	TGCGCCAGCAGCCCGTGGACAGGGCTTACGAACACCGGGGAGCTGTTTTTT	CASSPWTGLTNTGELFF
TRBV4-1	TRBJ2-1	.	.	TGCGCCAGCAGCCACTCACGGCAGGGCTCGTACAATGAGCAGTTCTTC	CASSHSRQGSYNEQFF
TRBV4-1	TRBJ2-2	once	.	TGCGCCAGCAGCCAAGTATTATGGCCGTCGAACACCGGGGAGCTGTTTTTT	CASSQVLWPSNTGELFF
TRBV7-9	TRBJ1-4	.	.	TGTGCCAGCAGCTTAAATGACAGGAGAGGAAAACTGTTTTTT	CASSLNDRRGKLFF